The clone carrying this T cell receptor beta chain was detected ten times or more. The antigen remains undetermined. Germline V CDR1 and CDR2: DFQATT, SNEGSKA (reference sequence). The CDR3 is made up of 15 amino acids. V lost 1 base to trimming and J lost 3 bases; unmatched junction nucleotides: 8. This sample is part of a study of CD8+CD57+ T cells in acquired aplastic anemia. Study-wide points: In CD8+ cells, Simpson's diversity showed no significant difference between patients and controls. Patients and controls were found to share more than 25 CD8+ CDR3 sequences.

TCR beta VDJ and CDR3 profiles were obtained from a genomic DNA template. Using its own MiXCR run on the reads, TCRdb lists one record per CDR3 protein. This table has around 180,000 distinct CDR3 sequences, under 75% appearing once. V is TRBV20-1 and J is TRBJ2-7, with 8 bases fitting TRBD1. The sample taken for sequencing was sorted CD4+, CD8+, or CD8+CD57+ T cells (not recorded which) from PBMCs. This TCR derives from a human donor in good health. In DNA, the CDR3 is TGCAGTGCTAGAGTTGGACAGGGATCCTTCTACGAGCAGTACTTC. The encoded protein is CSARVGQGSFYEQYF.